This T cell receptor (beta chain) originates from a study of T cell repertoires and HLA-DP antigens. Primers targeted 54 TRBV and 13 TRBJ segments. Repertoires were generated with immunoSEQ multiplex PCR, while TCRdb's copy carries only in-frame clones and drops some. The top ten clones hold roughly 1.5% of a sample with about 73,000 clones, 80% of them seen once. Untouched CD4+ T cells were isolated by negative selection, averaging about 98% purity. With respect to this clone: The antigen is not known.

Sequenced input: CD4+ T cells from PBMCs. This sequence originates from a man in his 60s in good health and CMV-seronegative.

The CDR3 sequence is CASSLPGTDGYTF. The CDR3 nucleotides are TGCGCCAGCAGCCTTCCCGGGACAGATGGCTACACCTTC. The V and J genes are TRBV5-1 and TRBJ1-2, with 7 positions matching TRBD1. V lost 4 bases to trimming and J lost 6 bases; unmatched junction nucleotides: 6. Germline V gene sequence: CDR1 SGHRS, CDR2 YFSETQ. CDR3 length: 13 amino acids.